This T cell receptor (beta chain) was documented in a study of T cells in Graves' hyperthyroidism and ophthalmopathy (dated by TCRdb to about 2019). Describing the broader study: Peripheral blood samples were taken at initial diagnosis, before any treatment was given. To identify TCR V-J signatures that set the groups apart, the researchers used a discovery cohort of about a hundred patients, made up of under 50 with Graves' ophthalmopathy and about 60 with stable Graves' hyperthyroidism. Prospective prediction of ophthalmopathy was tested in an independent validation cohort of fewer than 20 hyperthyroidism patients and 15 to 17 patients who later progressed to ophthalmopathy. For training and testing, the approximately 92 patients in the discovery cohort were randomly divided in a 7:3 ratio. Thyroid tissue and blood T-cell repertoires from six or seven Graves' hyperthyroidism patients were also compared in the study. Once sampling was done, hyperthyroidism patients were given methimazole at a starting dose of 30 mg daily, whereas ophthalmopathy patients were given high-dose intravenous methylprednisolone. TCR Vbeta CDR3 sequencing of 140 or so peripheral blood samples (under 45 ophthalmopathy, 75 or so hyperthyroidism and some 17 progressor patients) is reported in the paper.

The hyperthyroidism patients were between 18 and 65 years old and newly diagnosed, with a disease duration of less than 2 months. The study excluded patients with uncontrolled infections, other autoimmune diseases, pregnancy or lactation. Clinical symptoms, serum thyroxine and TRAb, thyroid ultrasound, and orbital computed tomography formed the basis for the diagnoses. For progressor patients, blood was drawn at the first diagnosis of hyperthyroidism, before any ophthalmopathy symptoms had appeared. PBMCs were separated from about 10 ml of fresh peripheral blood using Ficoll-Paque density gradient centrifugation. Patients classed as progressors first received a Graves' hyperthyroidism diagnosis and then went on to develop ophthalmopathy during follow-up. Total RNA was extracted using Trizol reagent, and RNA quality was assessed on an Agilent 2100 Bioanalyzer. In its sample, this clonotype was seen a few times. Its target antigen remains unknown. No per-base quality is available; no much larger clone lies one base away.

Amplification of TCR beta CDR3 regions was carried out from RNA transcripts. A first-round RT-PCR of the TCR CDR3 used the HTBI primer set with the Qiagen OneStep RT-PCR kit. Libraries were constructed in a second round of multiplex PCR, after which size selection and purification were performed. Paired-end sequencing of the libraries was performed with 100 bp reads on an Illumina HiSeq2000. The authors' analysis ran thus. Raw data were processed with SOAPnuke, discarding reads with adapters, uncalled bases, mean Phred below 15, or no exact constant-primer or identifier match. COPE v1.2.5 was used to merge the high-quality paired reads, and each unique nucleotide sequence was defined as a clonotype. MiTCR v1.1 was used to align clonotypes to the IMGT TRBV, TRBD and TRBJ reference segments. The analysis included only V-J combinations with a frequency above 0.0001, which together covered 99% to 99.2% of the repertoires. A TCS score was defined as the ratio of F50 (clonal expansion) to E x V (chaos), with BLOSUM62-based TCRdist applied between CDR3 peptides within each V-J. Welch's t-statistics and random forest reduced around 510 V-J features to some 14, which were used in a naive Bayes classifier (R e1071). TCRdb reworked the public reads: Q25 trimming with fastp, MiXCR clone assembly, productive beta chains retained. A single entry per CDR3 protein holds the most common genes and DNA from its merged rows. The V and J calls and clone size are TCRdb's, not the authors'. This sample comprises 730,000 or so distinct CDR3 sequences, roughly a sixth of them detected only once. About a sixth of the sample is taken by the ten largest.

The CDR3 contains 15 residues, cysteine and phenylalanine counted. CDR3 DNA only is kept here, 45 bases in frame from base 1. The germline V gene (reference sequence) gives CDR1 as SEHNR and CDR2 as FQNEAQ. The V and J ends are trimmed by 2 bases and 2 bases, leaving 7 bases between them. Study-wide conclusions, independent of this receptor: A model built on a 13 V-J signature distinguished ophthalmopathy from stable hyperthyroidism, reaching 85% to 90% sensitivity and about 81% specificity in cross-validation and 80%/75% in testing. No statistical method was used to set the sample size in advance, and investigators knew the group allocation. During validation, the model predicted progression to ophthalmopathy a median of approximately 6.5 months ahead of onset, with roughly 65% sensitivity and about 72% specificity. Blood samples also contained most of the expanded thyroid clonotypes (frequency above 0.001), which suggests that blood repertoires may reflect thyroid immune responses.

The rearranged segments are TRBV7-9 and TRBJ2-6; TRBD2 is possibly the D segment (6 matching bases). The origin of this receptor is a woman between 45 and 60 years old with Graves' hyperthyroidism that later progressed to Graves' ophthalmopathy. Sequenced sample: blood. The sequence in DNA is TGTGCCAGCAGCTTACCGGGGGCTGGGGCCAACGTCCTGACTTTC. Protein translation: CASSLPGAGANVLTF.